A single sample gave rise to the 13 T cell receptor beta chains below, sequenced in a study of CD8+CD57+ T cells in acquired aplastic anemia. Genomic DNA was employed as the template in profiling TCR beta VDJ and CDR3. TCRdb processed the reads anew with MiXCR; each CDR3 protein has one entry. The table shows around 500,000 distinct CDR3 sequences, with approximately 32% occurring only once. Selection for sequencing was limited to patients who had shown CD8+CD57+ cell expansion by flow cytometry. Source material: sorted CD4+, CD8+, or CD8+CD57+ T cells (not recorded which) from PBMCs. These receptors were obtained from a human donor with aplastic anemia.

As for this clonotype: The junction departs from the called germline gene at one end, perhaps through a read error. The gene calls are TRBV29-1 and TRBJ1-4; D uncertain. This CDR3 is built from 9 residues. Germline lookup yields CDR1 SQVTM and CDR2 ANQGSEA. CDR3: CSRKQRTVF. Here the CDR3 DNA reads TGCAGCAGAAAACAGAGAACTGTTTTT.

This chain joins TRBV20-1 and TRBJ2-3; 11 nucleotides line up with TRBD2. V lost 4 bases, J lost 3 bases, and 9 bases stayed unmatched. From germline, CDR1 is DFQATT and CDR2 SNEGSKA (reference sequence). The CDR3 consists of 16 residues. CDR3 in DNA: TGCAGTGCTACCCTTGGCGGACTAGCGGGTACAGATACGCAGTATTTT. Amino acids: CSATLGGLAGTDTQYF.

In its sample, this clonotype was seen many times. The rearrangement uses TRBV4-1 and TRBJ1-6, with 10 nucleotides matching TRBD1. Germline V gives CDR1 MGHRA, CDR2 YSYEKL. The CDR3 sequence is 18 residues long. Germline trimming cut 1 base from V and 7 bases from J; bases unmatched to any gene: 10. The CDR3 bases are TGCGCCAGCAGCCAAGTCGGCCGGGACAGGGGAAACAATTCACCCCTCCACTTT. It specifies CASSQVGRDRGNNSPLHF.

CDR3 sequence (DNA): TGCAGTGCTGAGAGCGGGGAGCGCTTGAACACTGAAGCTTTCTTT. Translated, it gives CSAESGERLNTEAFF. This chain connects TRBV20-1 to TRBJ1-1; D gene unclear. Germline lookup yields CDR1 DFQATT and CDR2 SNEGSKA (reference sequence). This CDR3 comprises 15 residues. V was pared by 5 bases and J by 0 bases, with 16 bases between.

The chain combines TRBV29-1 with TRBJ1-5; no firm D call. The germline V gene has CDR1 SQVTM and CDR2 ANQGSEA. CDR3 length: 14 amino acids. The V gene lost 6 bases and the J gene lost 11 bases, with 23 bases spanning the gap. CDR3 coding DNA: TGCAGCGTCGGACTAGCGGGAGTCGGGGAGACCCAGCATTTT. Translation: CSVGLAGVGETQHF.

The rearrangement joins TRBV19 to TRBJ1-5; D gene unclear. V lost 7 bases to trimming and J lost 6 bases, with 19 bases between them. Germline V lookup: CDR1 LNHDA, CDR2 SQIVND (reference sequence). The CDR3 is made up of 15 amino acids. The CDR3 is CASTSMRQVGQPQHF. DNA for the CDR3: TGTGCCAGTACCTCAATGCGGCAGGTCGGTCAGCCCCAGCATTTT.

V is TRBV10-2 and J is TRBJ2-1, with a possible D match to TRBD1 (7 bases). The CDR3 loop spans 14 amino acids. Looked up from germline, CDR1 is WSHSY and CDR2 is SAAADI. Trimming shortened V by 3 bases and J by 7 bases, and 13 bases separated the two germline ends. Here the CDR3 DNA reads TGCGCCAGCAGTGACAGGGGGGTACAGAATGAGCAGTTCTTC. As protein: CASSDRGVQNEQFF.

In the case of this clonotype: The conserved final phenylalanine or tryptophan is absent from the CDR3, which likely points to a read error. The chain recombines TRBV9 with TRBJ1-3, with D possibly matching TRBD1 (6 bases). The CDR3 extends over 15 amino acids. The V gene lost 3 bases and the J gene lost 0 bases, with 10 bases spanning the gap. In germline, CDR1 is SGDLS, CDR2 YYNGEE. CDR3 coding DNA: TGTGCCAGCAGCGGCAGACAGGACTCTGGAAACACCATATATTCT. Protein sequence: CASSGRQDSGNTIYS.

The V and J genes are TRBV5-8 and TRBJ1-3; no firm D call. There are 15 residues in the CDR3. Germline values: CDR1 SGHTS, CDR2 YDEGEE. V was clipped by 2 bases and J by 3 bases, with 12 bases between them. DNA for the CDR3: TGTGCCAGCAGCTTAGGAGTCTTTGGTGGAAACACCATATATTTT. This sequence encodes CASSLGVFGGNTIYF.

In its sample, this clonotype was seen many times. DNA for the CDR3: TGTGCCAGTAGTATAGCCGGGACGAAACGGAATGGCTACACCTTC. It specifies CASSIAGTKRNGYTF. This rearrangement joins TRBV19 to TRBJ1-2; D is possibly TRBD1 (5 bases). Deletions cut 1 base from V and 6 bases from J, with 15 bases between. This CDR3 comprises 15 residues. CDR1 LNHDA and CDR2 SQIVND come from the germline V gene (reference sequence).

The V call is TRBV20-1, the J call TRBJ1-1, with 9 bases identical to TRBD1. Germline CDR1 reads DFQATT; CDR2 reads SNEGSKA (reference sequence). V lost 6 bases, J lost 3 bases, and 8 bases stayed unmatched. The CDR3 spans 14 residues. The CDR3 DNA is TGCAGTGCCGACGGACAGGGGACGGACACTGAAGCTTTCTTT. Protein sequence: CSADGQGTDTEAFF.

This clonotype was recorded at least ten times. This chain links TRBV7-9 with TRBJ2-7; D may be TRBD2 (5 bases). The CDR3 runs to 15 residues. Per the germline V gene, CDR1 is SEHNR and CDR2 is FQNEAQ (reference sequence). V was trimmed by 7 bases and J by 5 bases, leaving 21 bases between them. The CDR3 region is CASNSHGVGGNEQYF. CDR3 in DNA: TGTGCCAGCAACAGTCACGGGGTGGGTGGCAACGAGCAGTACTTC.

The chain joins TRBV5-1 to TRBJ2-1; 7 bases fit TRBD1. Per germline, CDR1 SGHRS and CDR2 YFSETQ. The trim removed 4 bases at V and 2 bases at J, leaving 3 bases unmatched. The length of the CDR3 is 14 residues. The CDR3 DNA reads TGCGCCAGCAGCCGACAGGGCACCTACAATGAGCAGTTCTTC. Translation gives CASSRQGTYNEQFF.